One and the same sample provided the 27 T cell receptor beta chains below, sequenced in a study of vaccination and CD4 T cells after COVID-19. Oncomine TCR Beta short-read sequencing was applied to DNA from cultured CD4+ T cells. TCRdb analysed the PCR reads with MiXCR anew, one entry per CDR3 protein. The sample lists approximately 15,000 distinct CDR3 sequences; 26% were seen once. This sample's treatment: roughly 10-day PBMC culture with coronavirus spike peptide pools or control peptides (ViraFEST assay). No antigen has been assigned to these receptors. Sequencing was performed on cultured CD4+ T cells from blood. These receptors came from a human donor with COVID-19.

Only a few counts were recorded for this clonotype. This sequence joins TRBV11-1 and TRBJ1-2; D is perhaps TRBD1 (5 bases). V lost 4 bases to trimming and J lost 3 bases, with 15 bases between them. The CDR3 has 15 residues. Per the germline V gene, CDR1 is SGHAT and CDR2 is FQDESV (reference sequence). In DNA form, the CDR3 reads TGTGCCAGCAGCTCGAACCCGCAGGGACACTATGGCTACACCTTC. Translating gives CASSSNPQGHYGYTF.

This chain uses TRBV5-1 with TRBJ2-2; D perhaps matches TRBD1 (6 bases). The CDR3 covers 14 residues. The V and J ends lost 4 bases and 2 bases respectively, with 9 bases between them. Looked up from germline, CDR1 is SGHRS and CDR2 is YFSETQ. CDR3 bases: TGCGCCAGCAGCCAGGGGTTAAACACCGGGGAGCTGTTTTTT. It codes for CASSQGLNTGELFF. Full variable domain (remainder filled in from reference TRBV5-1 and TRBJ2-2): KAGVTQTPRYLIKTRGQQVTLSCSPISGHRSVSWYQQTPGQGLQFLFEYFSETQRNKGNFPGRFSGRQFSNSRSEMNVSTLELGDSALYLCASSQGLNTGELFFGEGSRLTVL.

There are a few counts of this clonotype. The genes are TRBV7-6 and TRBJ2-2; 9 bases are shared with TRBD2. The CDR3 runs to 17 residues. Germline CDR1 and CDR2: SGHVS and FNYEAQ. Trimming took 1 base from V and 2 from J; bases not matched to a gene: 5. CDR3 residues: CASSLGGAGGNTGELFF. The CDR3 nucleotides read TGTGCCAGCAGCTTAGGAGGAGCGGGGGGAAACACCGGGGAGCTGTTTTTT.

The chain recombines TRBV7-3 with TRBJ2-7; TRBD1 matches 8 bases. This CDR3 contains 13 residues. The ends lost 6 bases at V and 7 bases at J; junction bases unmatched: 8. CDR1 and CDR2 (germline): SGHTA, FQGTGA. CDR3 bases: TGTGCCAGCAGGACGCGGACAGGGACAGAGCAGTACTTC. It yields the protein CASRTRTGTEQYF.

J is TRBJ1-4 and V is TRBV29-1, with D maybe TRBD1 (6 bases). Germline V gene data show CDR1 as SQVTM and CDR2 as ANQGSEA. The CDR3 spans 13 residues. V was cut by 7 bases and J by 8 bases, with 17 bases left in between. CDR3 loop: CSARGTSDEKLFF. The DNA of the CDR3 is TGCAGCGCCCGTGGGACATCGGACGAAAAACTGTTTTTT.

A few counts support this clonotype. This chain connects TRBV7-6 to TRBJ1-1, with no clear D. The ends were cut back, 2 bases at V and 1 base at J, with 5 bases in the middle. This CDR3 spans 13 amino acids. Germline CDR1 SGHVS, CDR2 FNYEAQ. The CDR3 region is CASSLQENTEAFF. The DNA for the CDR3 is TGTGCCAGCAGCTTACAGGAGAACACTGAAGCTTTCTTT.

This clonotype turned up a few times. This rearrangement joins TRBV25-1 to TRBJ2-2; TRBD1 aligns across 7 bases. Germline CDR1 is MGHDK and CDR2 is SYGVNS. This CDR3 comprises 14 residues. The V gene end was trimmed by 6 bases and the J gene end by 4 bases; junction bases not matched to a gene: 5. This CDR3 reads CASRVTGSTGELFF. Written as DNA, the CDR3 is TGTGCCAGCAGAGTGACAGGGTCCACCGGGGAGCTGTTTTTT. The complete variable domain, with remaining parts taken from reference TRBV25-1 and TRBJ2-2, reads EADIYQTPRYLVIGTGKKITLECSQTMGHDKMYWYQQDPGMELHLIHYSYGVNSTEKGDLSSESTVSRIRTEHFPLTLESARPSHTSQYLCASRVTGSTGELFFGEGSRLTVL.

This clonotype was seen a handful of times. The CDR3 sequence is CASSYSRTGGTEAFF. Written as DNA, the CDR3 is TGTGCCAGCAGTTACTCGAGGACAGGGGGCACTGAAGCTTTCTTT. The chain recombines TRBV6-2 or TRBV6-3 with TRBJ1-1; 10 bases agree with TRBD1. The CDR3 totals 15 residues. CDR1 and CDR2 (germline): MNHEY, SVGEGT. After removal of 0 bases from V and 4 bases from J, the junction contained 2 bases not matched to a gene.

CDR3 DNA sequence: TGTGCCACCAGGGACACCCTAGGCTATGGCTACACCTTC. Translation: CATRDTLGYGYTF. This chain connects TRBV28 to TRBJ1-2; tentative D call: TRBD1 (6 bases). The CDR3 has 13 amino acids. Per the germline V gene, CDR1 is MDHEN and CDR2 is SYDVKM. The germline V and J ends were trimmed by 10 bases and 4 bases, with 16 bases remaining between them.

There are a few counts of this clonotype. The chain uses TRBV20-1 and TRBJ2-7, with TRBD2 matching 11 bases. The CDR3 is made up of 12 amino acids. Germline V gene sequence: CDR1 DFQATT, CDR2 SNEGSKA (reference sequence). CDR3 residues: CSLAGGPYEQYF. As DNA, the CDR3 is TGCAGCTTAGCGGGGGGGCCCTACGAGCAGTACTTC.

The gene calls are TRBV12-5 and TRBJ1-2; D not resolved. Germline CDR1 and CDR2: LGHNT and FRNRAP. V lost 5 bases to trimming and J lost 2 bases, with 12 bases between them. The CDR3 totals 14 residues. The CDR3: CASGPTPGNYGYTF. The CDR3, as DNA: TGTGCTAGTGGTCCAACTCCCGGGAACTATGGCTACACCTTC.

The CDR3: CASSRGQGVGYEQYF. In nucleotides, the CDR3 is TGTGCCAGTAGTAGGGGACAGGGGGTAGGCTACGAGCAGTACTTC. The chain is built from TRBV19 and TRBJ2-7, with 11 bases that match TRBD1. CDR3 length equals 15 residues. In germline, CDR1 is LNHDA, CDR2 SQIVND (reference sequence). J lost 3 bases, V lost 4 bases, and 5 bases had no gene match.

The chain carries TRBV5-1 and TRBJ1-1, with D hard to call. The CDR3 has 14 amino acids. CDR1 is SGHRS, CDR2 YFSETQ, per germline. V gave up 2 bases and J gave up 4 bases, with 12 bases separating them. CDR3 nucleotide sequence: TGCGCCAGCAGCTTCCCGGGGTCGGGCACTGAAGCTTTCTTT. Amino acids: CASSFPGSGTEAFF.

The rearrangement uses TRBV6-7 and TRBJ1-5, with D possibly being TRBD1 (5 bases). TRBV6-7 is known as an ORF, though its function is uncertain. This CDR3 is 15 amino acids long. V was pared by 2 bases and J by 3 bases, with 11 bases between. The CDR3 DNA is TGTGCCAGCAGTTACGCCAGGGAGGTCAATCAGCCCCAGCATTTT. It specifies CASSYAREVNQPQHF.

This chain links TRBV11-2 with TRBJ2-6, with D unresolved. Trimming cost V 5 bases and J 0 bases, with 8 bases left between them. CDR1 and CDR2 (germline): SGHAT, FQNNGV. CDR3 length equals 15 residues. In DNA, the CDR3 is TGTGCCAGCAGCCGTGACGGCTCTGGGGCCAACGTCCTGACTTTC. The encoded protein is CASSRDGSGANVLTF. The full variable domain, in which reference TRBV11-2 and TRBJ2-6 provide the parts outside the CDR3, is EAGVAQSPRYKIIEKRQSVAFWCNPISGHATLYWYQQILGQGPKLLIQFQNNGVVDDSQLPKDRFSAERLKGVDSTLKIQPAKLEDSAVYLCASSRDGSGANVLTFGAGSRLTVL.

This clonotype was observed a few times. V and J are TRBV12-3 or TRBV12-4 and TRBJ1-3; TRBD1 might be the D (5 bases). The V and J ends lost 6 bases and 3 bases respectively, with 12 bases between them. The CDR3 contains 14 residues. The CDR3 DNA reads as TGTGCCAGCAGAAACTTCAGGGTTGGAAACACCATATATTTT. Translating gives CASRNFRVGNTIYF.

The V and J genes are TRBV20-1 and TRBJ2-7, with TRBD2 identical over 11 bases. This CDR3 is 16 amino acids long. Germline-derived CDR1 and CDR2 are DFQATT and SNEGSKA (reference sequence). Losses at the gene ends were 0 bases for V and 3 bases for J; bases not matched to a gene: 7. The CDR3 spells CSARDPSGGRIYEQYF. The DNA for the CDR3 is TGCAGTGCTAGAGATCCTAGCGGGGGGCGCATCTACGAGCAGTACTTC.

Only a few counts were recorded for this clonotype. The chain employs TRBV7-9 and TRBJ1-3; tentative D call: TRBD1 (5 bases). The germline CDR1 and CDR2 sequences are SEHNR and FQNEAQ (reference sequence). The CDR3 has 16 amino acids. V shed 5 bases and J shed 0 bases, with 14 bases lying between them. As DNA, the CDR3 is TGTGCCAGCAGCAACCCCGGGGGGATCTCTGGAAACACCATATATTTT. This codes for CASSNPGGISGNTIYF. Using reference TRBV7-9 and TRBJ1-3 for the parts outside the CDR3, the full variable domain is DTGVSQNPRHKITKRGQNVTFRCDPISEHNRLYWYRQTLGQGPEFLTYFQNEAQLEKSRLLSDRFSAERPKGSFSTLEIQRTEQGDSAMYLCASSNPGGISGNTIYFGEGSWLTVV.

The chain couples TRBV19 to TRBJ2-2; maybe TRBD2 (6 bases). The CDR3 is 17 amino acids. Trimming left V 6 bases short and J 4 bases short, with 21 bases between. CDR1 LNHDA and CDR2 SQIVND come from the germline V gene (reference sequence). The CDR3 loop reads CASRLRGGPSGTGELFF. The CDR3 DNA is TGTGCCAGTAGACTACGGGGAGGCCCGTCGGGCACCGGGGAGCTGTTTTTT.

This chain joins TRBV10-3 and TRBJ2-1; D is unclear. V lost 6 bases and J lost 4, with 16 bases in between. The CDR3 totals 15 residues. Germline CDR1 is ENHRY and CDR2 is SYGVKD. The CDR3 DNA reads TGTGCCATCAGCGATCCGGGCGCTCCATACAATGAGCAGTTCTTC. Protein sequence: CAISDPGAPYNEQFF.

By frequency in the sample, this clonotype is medium-sized. V and J are TRBV20-1 and TRBJ1-5; the D is unclear. Per the germline V gene, CDR1 is DFQATT and CDR2 is SNEGSKA (reference sequence). The V gene lost 0 bases and the J gene lost 0 bases, with 9 bases spanning the gap. The CDR3 loop spans 15 amino acids. Here the CDR3 DNA reads TGCAGTGCTAGAGAGGTCGCACATAGCAATCAGCCCCAGCATTTT. Encoded protein: CSAREVAHSNQPQHF.

The CDR3 is CAGKVGRNTEAFF. The CDR3 DNA reads TGTGCCGGTAAGGTAGGGAGGAACACTGAAGCTTTCTTT. The chain recombines TRBV30 with TRBJ1-1; D unclear. Germline lookup yields CDR1 GTSNPN and CDR2 SVGIG (reference sequence). Trimming stripped 8 bases from V and 1 base from J, with 14 bases between. The CDR3 is 13 residues long.

This clonotype was detected a few times. This chain connects TRBV6-1 to TRBJ1-5; D is ambiguous. Germline lookup yields CDR1 MNHNS and CDR2 SASEGT. The ends were cut back, 1 base at V and 0 bases at J, with 10 bases in the middle. This CDR3 comprises 16 residues. This CDR3 is CASSEGAVYSNQPQHF. In DNA form, the CDR3 reads TGTGCCAGCAGTGAAGGCGCGGTTTATAGCAATCAGCCCCAGCATTTT.

This clonotype was counted a few times. The V call is TRBV27, the J call TRBJ2-2; TRBD1 agrees at 9 bases. With 5 bases clipped from V and 5 bases from J, the junction kept 9 bases outside the gene matches. CDR1 is MNHEY, CDR2 SMNVEV, per germline (reference sequence). The length of the CDR3 is 16 residues. The CDR3 loop is CASSTWGTGITGELFF. The CDR3 nucleotides are TGTGCCAGCAGTACGTGGGGGACAGGGATAACCGGGGAGCTGTTTTTT.

The rearrangement links TRBV7-6 to TRBJ1-3; the D is unclear. V was shortened by 1 base and J by 0 bases, with 4 bases between the two germline ends. The CDR3 spans 14 residues. The germline V gene has CDR1 SGHVS and CDR2 FNYEAQ. The CDR3 loop reads CASSLGVSGNTIYF. DNA of the CDR3: TGTGCCAGCAGCTTAGGGGTCTCTGGAAACACCATATATTTT.

This clonotype was recorded a few times. The genes are TRBV10-1 and TRBJ2-7, with D maybe TRBD1 (6 bases). Germline CDR1 reads WNHNN; CDR2 reads SYGVQD (reference sequence). Between the trimmed V and J ends, which lost 6 bases and 8 bases, there was a span of 17 bases. This CDR3 has 13 residues. CDR3 nucleotides: TGCGCCAGCAGGGATACTTTGGACAGCAAGCAGTACTTC. It is translated as CASRDTLDSKQYF.

This clonotype was picked up a small number of times. The chain employs TRBV6-2 or TRBV6-3 and TRBJ2-2; 9 positions agree with TRBD1. Germline CDR1 reads MNHEY; CDR2 reads SVGEGT. The CDR3 has 15 amino acids. V was clipped by 6 bases and J by 5 bases; unmatched bases: 7. CDR3 in DNA: TGTGCCAGCAGCCAAACAGGGGGCTTTACCGGGGAGCTGTTTTTT. It is translated as CASSQTGGFTGELFF.